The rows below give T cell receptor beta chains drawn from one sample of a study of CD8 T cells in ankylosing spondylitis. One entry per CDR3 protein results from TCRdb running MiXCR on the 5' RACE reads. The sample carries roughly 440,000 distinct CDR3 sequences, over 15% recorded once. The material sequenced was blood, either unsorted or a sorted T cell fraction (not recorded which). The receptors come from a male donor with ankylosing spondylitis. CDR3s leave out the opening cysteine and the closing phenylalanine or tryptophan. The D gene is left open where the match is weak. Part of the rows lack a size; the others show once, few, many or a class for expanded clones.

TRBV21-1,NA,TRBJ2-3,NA,ASSKGDSCIDTQY
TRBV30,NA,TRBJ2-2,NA,AWGPGSGWTGELF
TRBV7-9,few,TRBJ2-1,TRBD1,ASSTGQGVDGEQF
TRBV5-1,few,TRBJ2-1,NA,ASSSGPADEQF
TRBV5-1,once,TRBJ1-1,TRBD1,ASSFYGQGREAF
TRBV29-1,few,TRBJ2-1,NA,SSQVDSYNEQF
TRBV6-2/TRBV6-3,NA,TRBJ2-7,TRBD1,ASSPTTGTGVVEQY
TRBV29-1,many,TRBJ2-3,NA,SGTLGTDTQY
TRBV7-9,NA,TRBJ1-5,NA,ASSLTVGQPQH
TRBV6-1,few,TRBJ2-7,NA,ASGNRVQSSYEQY
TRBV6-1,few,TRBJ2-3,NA,ASSRRVTTDTQY
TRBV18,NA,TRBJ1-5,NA,ASSPAGRKNQPQH
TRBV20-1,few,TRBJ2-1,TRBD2,CARERTSGRAFQLPEQF
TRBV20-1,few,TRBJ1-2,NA,SARDAGLNYGYT
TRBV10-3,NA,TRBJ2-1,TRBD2,AISESTSGNNEQF
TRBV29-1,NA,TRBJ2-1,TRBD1,SVSLGDRDYNEQF
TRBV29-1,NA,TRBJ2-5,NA,SVGSGGQETQY
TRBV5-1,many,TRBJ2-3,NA,ASSLVQVADTQY
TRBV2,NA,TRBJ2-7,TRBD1,ASRDRGLRDYEQY
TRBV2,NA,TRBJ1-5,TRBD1,ASTPGTGLSRKH
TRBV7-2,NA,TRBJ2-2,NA,ASSLVSGTSTGELF
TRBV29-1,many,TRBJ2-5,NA,SVVVAETQY
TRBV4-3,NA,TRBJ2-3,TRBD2,ASSQKAGFTDTQY
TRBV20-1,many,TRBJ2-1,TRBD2,SARDHTSGAYNEQF
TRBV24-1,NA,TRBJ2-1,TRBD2,ATSDPTGLAGKYNEQF